This TCR beta chain was identified in a study of shared clonotypes between healthy human individuals. Genomic DNA from unsorted samples was obtained from about 88 million PBMCs (per sample). The CDR3 is 16 residues long. V gave up 1 base and J gave up 4 bases; unmatched junction bases: 5. Germline V gene data show CDR1 as KGHSH and CDR2 as LQKENI. On this clone: The antigen is undetermined.

Profiled with immunoSEQ multiplex PCR; TCRdb holds only in-frame clones, not every one. Of approximately 480,000 clones in the sample, over 75% were seen once. Study outcomes and limitations: Clonotype sharing levels among donors were expected to vary with sequencing depth.

The sequenced sample consisted of PBMCs. This clonotype originated in a woman between 40 and 50 years old in good health. Some clones in this sample may be carry-over from other donors' samples. J is TRBJ2-7 and V is TRBV18; the match to TRBD1 covers 12 bases. The CDR3 nucleotides are TGTGCCAGCTCACCACGTTCGGGACAGGGGGCTTACGAGCAGTACTTC. Residues: CASSPRSGQGAYEQYF.